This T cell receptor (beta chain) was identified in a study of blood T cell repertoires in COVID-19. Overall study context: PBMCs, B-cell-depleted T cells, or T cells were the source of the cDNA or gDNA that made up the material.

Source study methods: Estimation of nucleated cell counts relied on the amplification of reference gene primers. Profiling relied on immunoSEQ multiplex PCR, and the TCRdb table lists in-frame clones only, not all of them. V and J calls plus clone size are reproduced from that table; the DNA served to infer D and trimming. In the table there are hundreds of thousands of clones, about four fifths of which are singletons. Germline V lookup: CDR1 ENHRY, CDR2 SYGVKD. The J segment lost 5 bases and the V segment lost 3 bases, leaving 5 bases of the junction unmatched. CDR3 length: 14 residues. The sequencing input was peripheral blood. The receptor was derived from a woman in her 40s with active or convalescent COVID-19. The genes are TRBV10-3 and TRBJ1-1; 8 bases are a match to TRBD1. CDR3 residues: CAISDRQGFTEAFF. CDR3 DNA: TGTGCCATCAGTGACAGACAGGGGTTTACTGAAGCTTTCTTT.